This T cell receptor beta chain was retrieved from a study of patients and donors after allogeneic stem cell transplantation. This clonotype turned up a few times. A read error is likely, as this CDR3 ends without the conserved phenylalanine or tryptophan. TCRdb fed the RT-PCR reads into MiXCR, producing one record per CDR3 protein. The sample includes around 150,000 distinct CDR3 sequences, about 36% of them seen just once. The sequencing sample was made of blood, either unsorted or a sorted T cell fraction (not recorded which). The receptor was derived from a human donor who was either an allogeneic HSCT recipient or a stem cell or donor lymphocyte infusion donor (not recorded which). It is not recorded whose cells these are; they may come from a transplant donor.

In DNA form, the CDR3 reads TGTGCCAGCAGTTACGACAGGGGGCTCGGCAATCAGCCCCAGCATTTG. Protein product: CASSYDRGLGNQPQHL. The chain links TRBV6-5 to TRBJ1-5; 10 bases are a match to TRBD1. The V gene end was trimmed by 2 bases and the J gene end by 2 bases; junction bases not matched to a gene: 3. Germline V lookup: CDR1 MNHEY, CDR2 SVGAGI. The CDR3 has 16 amino acids.